These 19 T cell receptor beta chains were sequenced from one sample in a study of technical replicates of blood from several donors. Sequenced by immunoSEQ multiplex PCR; TCRdb stores in-frame clones only, minus some. The data hold under 20,000 clones, with over 80% observed a single time. The sample taken for sequencing was PBMCs. The receptors were sampled from a human donor in good health.

The rearrangement joins TRBV15 to TRBJ1-4; 9 bases are a match to TRBD1. V lost 6 bases, J lost 6 bases, and 5 bases stayed unmatched. The CDR3 extends over 14 amino acids. Germline CDR1 is LNHNV and CDR2 is YYDKDF (reference sequence). The CDR3 reads CATRDGTGYEKLFF. As DNA, the CDR3 is TGTGCCACCAGGGACGGGACAGGGTATGAAAAACTGTTTTTT.

The V gene is TRBV6-1, the J gene TRBJ2-2, with 9 bases lining up with TRBD1. The germline V gene encodes CDR1 MNHNS and CDR2 SASEGT. V was pared by 6 bases and J by 5 bases, with 7 bases of the junction left unmatched. This CDR3 is built from 15 residues. The CDR3 DNA is TGTGCCAGCAGGACCGGGACAGGGCCAACCGGGGAGCTGTTTTTT. Translated, it gives CASRTGTGPTGELFF.

The rearrangement uses TRBV6-4 and TRBJ2-1; TRBD1 matches 8 bases. V shed 0 bases, J shed 15 bases, and the junction held 4 bases outside the gene matches. The germline V gene encodes CDR1 MRHNA and CDR2 SNTAGT. CDR3 length: 12 residues. The CDR3 DNA follows: TGTGCCAGCAGTGACTCCGGGACAGGCAGGTTCTTC. This encodes CASSDSGTGRFF.

The chain combines TRBV27 with TRBJ2-7, with 15 positions matching TRBD2. CDR3 length: 16 residues. Germline-derived CDR1 and CDR2 are MNHEY and SMNVEV (reference sequence). Unmatched junction bases numbered 2, after V lost 2 bases and J lost 3 bases. As DNA, the CDR3 is TGTGCCAGCAGTTTACGGGGACTAGCGGGAGGCTACGAGCAGTACTTC. As protein: CASSLRGLAGGYEQYF.

This clone was observed a few times. This sequence joins TRBV12-2 and TRBJ2-2; the DNA was not compared with TRBD2, the D call given in the table. TRBV12-2 is a pseudogene. This CDR3 comprises 18 residues. In nucleotides, the CDR3 is TGTGCAAGTCGCTTAAAGGGAGACTCCCCAGCGGCAACCGGGGAGCTGTTTTTT. It translates to CASRLKGDSPAATGELFF.

The chain joins TRBV7-8 to TRBJ2-1; TRBD1 matches 10 bases. The V and J ends lost 6 bases and 4 bases, in that order; junction bases with no gene match: 6. The germline gives CDR1 SGHVS, CDR2 FQNEAQ. The CDR3 is 15 amino acids. In DNA, the CDR3 is TGTGCCAGCAGAACCGGGACAGGGGCGTACAATGAGCAGTTCTTC. Protein sequence: CASRTGTGAYNEQFF.

This chain uses TRBV7-3 with TRBJ2-3; 7 nucleotides match TRBD1. With 5 bases clipped from V and 4 bases from J, the junction kept 6 bases outside the gene matches. Germline lookup yields CDR1 SGHTA and CDR2 FQGTGA. The CDR3 consists of 14 residues. CDR3 region: CASSPGQVSDTQYF. CDR3 DNA sequence: TGTGCCAGCAGCCCAGGACAGGTTTCAGATACGCAGTATTTT. Full variable domain (missing parts from reference TRBV7-3 and TRBJ2-3): GAGVSQTPSNKVTEKGKYVELRCDPISGHTALYWYRQSLGQGPEFLIYFQGTGAADDSGLPNDRFFAVRPEGSVSTLKIQRTERGDSAVYLCASSPGQVSDTQYFGPGTRLTVL.

This rearrangement joins TRBV19 to TRBJ2-1, with D unclear. The length of the CDR3 is 15 residues. CDR1 LNHDA and CDR2 SQIVND come from the germline V gene (reference sequence). V was trimmed by 7 bases and J by 4 bases, leaving 17 bases between them. The CDR3 region has the DNA TGTGCCAGTAACCCTTCCCTTGGCAGTTACAATGAGCAGTTCTTC. Its protein product is CASNPSLGSYNEQFF.

The rearrangement links TRBV6-1 to TRBJ1-5; D possibly corresponds to TRBD1 (5 bases). CDR3 size: 15 residues. Germline CDR1 and CDR2: MNHNS and SASEGT. The ends were cut back, 8 bases at V and 3 bases at J, with 17 bases in the middle. The DNA for the CDR3 is TGTGCCAGCGTACGGGGGACGGGTAACAATCAGCCCCAGCATTTT. This encodes CASVRGTGNNQPQHF.

The chain is built from TRBV27 and TRBJ1-5, with 9 bases matching TRBD1. Germline CDR1 is MNHEY and CDR2 is SMNVEV (reference sequence). This CDR3 region has 15 residues. V gave up 0 bases and J gave up 7 bases; unmatched junction bases: 4. The CDR3 region is CASSLSGQGGQPQHF. CDR3 sequence (DNA): TGTGCCAGCAGTTTATCGGGACAGGGTGGCCAGCCCCAGCATTTT.

The gene calls are TRBV5-4 and TRBJ2-1, with TRBD2 as a possible D gene (6 bases). The CDR3 extends over 15 amino acids. The germline V gene has CDR1 SGHNT and CDR2 YYREEE (reference sequence). V lost 0 bases to trimming and J lost 4 bases, with 11 bases between them. The CDR3 spells CASSLGRDEYNEQFF. The DNA for the CDR3 is TGTGCCAGCAGCTTGGGGCGGGACGAATACAATGAGCAGTTCTTC.

The CDR3 DNA sequence: TGTGCCAGCAGCGAGGGGGGGGGTTCCTACAATGAGCAGTTCTTC. It translates to CASSEGGGSYNEQFF. The chain joins TRBV9 to TRBJ2-1; TRBD2 is a possible D gene (7 bases). Germline assignment: CDR1 SGDLS and CDR2 YYNGEE. The length of the CDR3 is 15 residues. Trimming removed 3 bases at V and 1 base at J, with 11 bases between.

The V gene is TRBV5-1, the J gene TRBJ2-7, with TRBD2 matching over 8 bases. Germline CDR1 reads SGHRS; CDR2 reads YFSETQ. The trim removed 2 bases at V and 3 bases at J, leaving 7 bases unmatched. This CDR3 contains 15 residues. CDR3 sequence: CASSFRSGKLYEQYF. CDR3 sequence (DNA): TGCGCCAGCAGCTTCCGTAGCGGGAAGCTCTACGAGCAGTACTTC.

The V call is TRBV10-1, the J call TRBJ1-1; maybe TRBD1 (5 bases). The CDR3 extends over 14 amino acids. Germline lookup yields CDR1 WNHNN and CDR2 SYGVQD (reference sequence). Trimming shortened V by 5 bases and J by 3 bases, and 13 bases separated the two germline ends. Here the CDR3 reads CASSLQEIDTEAFF. CDR3 in DNA: TGCGCCAGCAGTCTACAGGAGATAGACACTGAAGCTTTCTTT.

The V gene is TRBV4-2, the J gene TRBJ1-5, with D tentatively TRBD1 (6 bases). With 0 bases removed from V and 4 bases from J, the gap between germline ends came to 10 bases. The germline gives CDR1 LGHNA, CDR2 YNFKEQ. The CDR3 totals 15 residues. The DNA for the CDR3 is TGTGCCAGCAGCCAAGACGGACAGATTAATCAGCCCCAGCATTTT. Translating it yields CASSQDGQINQPQHF.

The genes are TRBV28 and TRBJ2-7; tentatively, D is TRBD1 (5 bases). The germline CDR1 and CDR2 sequences are MDHEN and SYDVKM. The V and J ends lost 7 bases and 2 bases respectively, with 9 bases between them. The CDR3 spans 12 residues. This CDR3 is CASKGIAYEQYF. In DNA form, the CDR3 reads TGTGCCAGCAAGGGGATTGCCTACGAGCAGTACTTC.

V is TRBV15 and J is TRBJ2-1, with TRBD2 matching 8 bases. This CDR3 is 16 amino acids long. CDR1 is LNHNV, CDR2 YYDKDF, per germline (reference sequence). After removal of 0 bases from V and 7 bases from J, the junction contained 8 bases not matched to a gene. CDR3 nucleotides: TGTGCCACCAGCAGAGATAGGGGGACTAGAGTTAATGAGCAGTTCTTC. This translates into CATSRDRGTRVNEQFF.

The chain has TRBV18 and TRBJ1-5, with 12 bases identical to TRBD1. V gave up 4 bases and J gave up 6 bases; unmatched junction bases: 4. CDR1 is KGHSH and CDR2 is LQKENI in the germline V gene. The CDR3 loop spans 15 amino acids. The CDR3 DNA reads as TGTGCCAGCTCACAAGGGACAGGGGGCTCTCAGCCCCAGCATTTT. This encodes CASSQGTGGSQPQHF. The whole variable domain, filled in from reference TRBV18 and TRBJ1-5, reads NAGVMQNPRHLVRRRGQEARLRCSPMKGHSHVYWYRQLPEEGLKFMVYLQKENIIDESGMPKERFSAEFPKEGPSILRIQQVVRGDSAAYFCASSQGTGGSQPQHFGDGTRLSIL.

This clone was seen more than once but under ten times. The chain couples TRBV5-5 to TRBJ2-7, with D perhaps matching TRBD1 (6 bases). V was clipped by 4 bases and J by 4 bases, with 15 bases between them. This CDR3 has 14 amino acids. CDR1 is SGHKS and CDR2 is YYEKEE in the germline V gene (reference sequence). The CDR3 protein is CASSLQGYGYEQYF. The CDR3, as DNA: TGTGCCAGCAGCCTACAGGGTTATGGGTACGAGCAGTACTTC.